The 14 T cell receptor beta chains below come from one sample, sequenced in a study of cytomegalovirus exposure and HLA in healthy donors. PCR was performed using 60 Vbeta and 13 Jbeta primers. The data were produced by immunoSEQ multiplex PCR, yet TCRdb's version contains in-frame clones alone and is incomplete. This table has about 180,000 clones, over 80% appearing once. The material sequenced was PBMCs. These receptors all come from a girl between 10 and 17 years old in good health and CMV-seropositive.

The rearrangement joins TRBV28 to TRBJ2-7, with 7 bases identical to TRBD1. The CDR3 sequence is 17 residues long. V dropped 1 base and J dropped 0; count of bases not matched to a gene: 9. CDR1 is MDHEN and CDR2 is SYDVKM in the germline V gene. The CDR3 region has the DNA TGTGCCAGCAGTTTATCCCCAGGAGACAGGGCCTCCTACGAGCAGTACTTC. Translating gives CASSLSPGDRASYEQYF.

This clone came up once. This sequence joins TRBV19 and TRBJ1-1; D is possibly TRBD1 (5 bases). There are 14 residues in the CDR3. Trimming shortened V by 3 bases and J by 3 bases, and 11 bases separated the two germline ends. The V gene's germline CDR1 is LNHDA and CDR2 SQIVND (reference sequence). The chain's CDR3 is CASSMWQGYTEAFF. CDR3 DNA: TGTGCCAGTAGTATGTGGCAGGGATACACTGAAGCTTTCTTT.

Only one count was recorded for this clone. The rearrangement joins TRBV30 to TRBJ2-3, with 10 bases matching TRBD2. CDR1 is GTSNPN and CDR2 is SVGIG in the germline V gene (reference sequence). This CDR3 is 18 amino acids long. With V trimmed by 4 bases and J by 4 bases, 17 bases remained unmatched. The CDR3 protein is CAWIPRLAGFGVADTQYF. The CDR3 DNA is TGTGCCTGGATCCCTCGACTAGCGGGTTTTGGTGTAGCAGATACGCAGTATTTT.

This sequence joins TRBV5-1 and TRBJ2-1; D call uncertain. The CDR3 is made up of 12 amino acids. The V end lost 1 base, the J end lost 4 bases, and 3 bases lay between the germline ends. Per germline, CDR1 SGHRS and CDR2 YFSETQ. This CDR3 reads CASSLSYNEQFF. The CDR3 DNA reads TGCGCCAGCAGCTTGTCGTACAATGAGCAGTTCTTC.

The DNA of the CDR3 is TGTGCCAGCAGTGGACAGGGGGCGAATGAGCAGTTCTTC. It is translated as CASSGQGANEQFF. The V gene is TRBV2, the J gene TRBJ2-1; 10 bases are shared with TRBD1. V lost 4 bases, J lost 7 bases, and 1 base stayed unmatched. The CDR3 contains 13 residues. The germline V gene encodes CDR1 SNHLY and CDR2 FYNNEI.

This chain connects TRBV27 to TRBJ1-2, with D perhaps matching TRBD1 (6 bases). Germline V gene sequence: CDR1 MNHEY, CDR2 SMNVEV (reference sequence). There are 13 residues in the CDR3. Between the trimmed V and J ends, which lost 3 bases and 2 bases, there was a span of 7 bases. CDR3 nucleotide sequence: TGTGCCAGCAGTTTGGACAGCAACTATGGCTACACCTTC. Translation: CASSLDSNYGYTF.

V is TRBV5-6 and J is TRBJ1-2; TRBD1 agrees at 10 bases. The CDR3 sequence is 17 residues long. The trim removed 3 bases at V and 3 bases at J, leaving 11 bases unmatched. Germline loops: CDR1 SGHDT, CDR2 YYEEEE. The CDR3 region has the DNA TGTGCCAGCAGCTACCCCCGTGACAGGGGGCCCTACTATGGCTACACCTTC. Translated: CASSYPRDRGPYYGYTF. The entire variable domain, with the rest obtained from reference TRBV5-6 and TRBJ1-2, is as follows: DAGVTQSPTHLIKTRGQQVTLRCSPKSGHDTVSWYQQALGQGPQFIFQYYEEEERQRGNFPDRFSGHQFPNYSSELNVNALLLGDSALYLCASSYPRDRGPYYGYTFGSGTRLTVV.

DNA of the CDR3: TGTGCCAGCTCACCACGTACAGTGGAGACCCAGTACTTC. Translated: CASSPRTVETQYF. The rearrangement uses TRBV18 and TRBJ2-5; D remains unclear. Germline V CDR1 and CDR2: KGHSH, LQKENI. V was clipped by 1 base and J by 5 bases, with 8 bases between them. The CDR3 runs 13 residues.

This chain uses TRBV11-2 with TRBJ2-7; TRBD2 aligns across 11 bases. In germline, CDR1 is SGHAT, CDR2 FQNNGV. The J segment lost 7 bases and the V segment lost 4 bases, leaving 3 bases of the junction unmatched. The CDR3 extends over 13 amino acids. The CDR3 sequence is CASSWGLAEEQYF. CDR3 DNA sequence: TGTGCCAGCAGCTGGGGACTAGCGGAAGAGCAGTACTTC.

V and J are TRBV27 and TRBJ2-7, with D maybe TRBD2 (5 bases). The CDR3 contains 13 residues. V gave up 3 bases and J gave up 2 bases, with 8 bases separating them. Looked up from germline, CDR1 is MNHEY and CDR2 is SMNVEV (reference sequence). The CDR3 is CASSLRAPYEQYF. CDR3 sequence (DNA): TGTGCCAGCAGTTTGAGGGCCCCCTACGAGCAGTACTTC.

The chain has TRBV6-6 and TRBJ1-2, with TRBD1 matching over 8 bases. CDR1 is MNHNY, CDR2 SVGAGI, per germline (reference sequence). With 2 bases clipped from V and 8 bases from J, the junction kept 4 bases outside the gene matches. The CDR3 covers 13 residues. CDR3 in amino acids: CASSYGQGDGYTF. Here the CDR3 DNA reads TGTGCCAGCAGTTACGGACAGGGAGACGGCTACACCTTC.

This clone was recorded once. The V gene is TRBV27, the J gene TRBJ2-3; TRBD1 aligns across 10 bases. Germline V gene data show CDR1 as MNHEY and CDR2 as SMNVEV (reference sequence). Trimming removed 6 bases from V and 1 base from J; junction bases left unmatched: 10. The CDR3 consists of 17 residues. CDR3 bases: TGTGCCAGCAGCCTAACCCGGACAGGGGGTGGCACAGATACGCAGTATTTT. The encoded protein is CASSLTRTGGGTDTQYF.

V and J are TRBV25-1 and TRBJ2-1, with 10 bases matching TRBD1. Trimming took 8 bases from V and 4 from J; bases not matched to a gene: 8. CDR1 MGHDK and CDR2 SYGVNS come from the germline V gene. CDR3 length equals 15 residues. The CDR3 protein is CASGRQGAGYNEQFF. CDR3 in DNA: TGTGCCAGCGGGAGACAGGGGGCGGGGTACAATGAGCAGTTCTTC.

A word on this clone: Within the sample, other DNA sequences also encode this same CDR3. The rearrangement links TRBV5-6 to TRBJ2-5; D is unresolved. Trimming removed 0 bases at V and 2 bases at J, with 5 bases between. CDR3 length: 13 amino acids. Germline CDR1 is SGHDT and CDR2 is YYEEEE. The CDR3 bases are TGTGCCAGCAGCTTGGACAGTCAAGAGACCCAGTACTTC. Translated: CASSLDSQETQYF.